This T cell receptor beta chain came from a study of blood T cell repertoires in COVID-19. Study overall: The United States, Italy and Spain supplied acute and convalescent COVID-19 samples.

Which cohort a participant joined came from the clinical history participants gave. The CDR3 is 15 amino acids. Germline CDR1 and CDR2: SGHRS and YFSETQ. The V and J ends lost 4 bases and 0 bases respectively, with 13 bases between them. This table comes from immunoSEQ multiplex PCR, and its TCRdb copy is limited to in-frame clones, with some not included. There are 350,000 to 400,000 clones in the sample; 75% to 90% occur only once, and approximately 1% lies in the top ten. Sequenced input: PBMCs or T cells enriched from blood (not recorded which). The rearrangement uses TRBV5-1 and TRBJ1-1, with TRBD1 as a possible D gene (5 bases). The TCR originated in a man aged 18-30 years who had recovered from COVID-19. The CDR3 here is CASSPTGPLNTEAFF. DNA for the CDR3: TGCGCCAGCAGCCCAACAGGACCGTTGAACACTGAAGCTTTCTTT. Together with reference TRBV5-1 and TRBJ1-1, the CDR3 gives the full variable domain: KAGVTQTPRYLIKTRGQQVTLSCSPISGHRSVSWYQQTPGQGLQFLFEYFSETQRNKGNFPGRFSGRQFSNSRSEMNVSTLELGDSALYLCASSPTGPLNTEAFFGQGTRLTVV.